The T cell receptor beta chain described here comes from a study of T-cell memory formation after mild COVID-19 (dated by TCRdb to 2020 to 2023). Regarding the study in general: TCR sequence clusters from the two donors were found to be largely donor specific. T-cell clones expanding and contracting after mild COVID-19 in a couple of donors were tracked by longitudinal TCRalpha and TCRbeta repertoire sequencing. Two young, previously healthy adult volunteers made up the cohort, one male and one female.

This clonotype was seen a handful of times. There is no known antigen for this receptor. Base qualities were left out, and no much larger clone turns up one base away. Ficoll-Paque density gradient centrifugation was the method used to isolate PBMCs. CDR1 and CDR2, per the germline V gene (reference sequence), are DFQATT and SNEGSKA. A distance of 12 bases separates the germline ends of V and J, which lose 6 bases and 0 bases respectively. The CDR3 measures 14 amino acids from cysteine to phenylalanine. The entry retains the CDR3 DNA only, 42 bases that are in frame from base 1. Reads for this sample came from an Illumina NovaSeq 6000. cDNA libraries for TCRalpha and TCRbeta were prepared by 5'RACE using constant-segment primers, with sample barcodes and unique molecular identifiers added. Trizol reagent was used to extract RNA from every sample. Libraries were amplified in two PCR steps, with a second sample barcode and Illumina TruSeq adapters added in the second step. Sequencing of libraries was performed on an Illumina NovaSeq with 2 x 150 bp paired-end reads. The study's processing was this. Reads were demultiplexed and collapsed into UMI-guided consensus sequences with migec v1.2.7. With mixcr v2.1.11, UMI consensuses were aligned to TRA and TRB V and J templates and assembled into clonotypes. Clonotypes were classified as expanded or contracted when called significant by both edgeR and NoisET, with noise models trained on biological replicates. For edgeR calls, the cutoffs were a false discovery rate-adjusted p below 0.01 and a log2 fold-change threshold of 1. As an exploratory analysis of dynamics, max-normalized trajectories of the 1000 most abundant clonotypes were examined by PCA with hierarchical clustering. The CD4 or CD8 phenotype of responding clones was assigned using the separately sequenced CD4+ and CD8+ repertoires. TCRdb reanalyzed the raw reads on its own, using fastp at Q25 for trimming and MiXCR for clone calling, and kept in-frame beta chains. Entries are consolidated by CDR3 protein sequence, retaining the most common genes and DNA. Here the V and J calls rest on TCRdb's processing, not on the authors' analysis. For this sample there are 110,000 to 150,000 distinct CDR3 sequences; roughly 24% appear just once. Approximately 25% of the sample rests with the top ten.

Broader findings and caveats from the paper: Clones contracting from day 15 to 85 had balanced CD4/CD8 phenotypes, while a second wave expanding from day 15 to 37 was biased towards CD4+. Contracting CD4+ clones were found mainly in CM and EM memory subsets, while CD8+ clones were enriched in EMRA. The study covered only a couple of mild cases, and larger cohorts including severe cases with pre-infection samples were considered necessary. Some responding clones were detected in pre-infection memory, suggesting pre-existing cross-reactive memory T cells joined the SARS-CoV-2 response. Whether the second-wave clones peaking on day 37 were SARS-CoV-2 specific was not confirmed.

Sequences were obtained from PBMCs or a T cell subset sorted from them (not recorded which). The sequence was collected from an adult woman who had mild COVID-19 (a few samples of this study predate the infection). The sample titles of this study are shuffled in the database, so cell type and time point are left out; the donor was told from shared clones. The chain joins TRBV20-1 to TRBJ2-1; TRBD1 is possibly the D segment (6 matching bases). The CDR3 region reads CSATDRSSYNEQFF. In nucleotide form, the sequence is TGCAGTGCCACCGACAGGAGCTCCTACAATGAGCAGTTCTTC.